Below are 15 T cell receptor beta chains sequenced from a single sample in a study of blood T cells in healthy people across ages. A sample-barcoded 5' primer and a J-beta primer mix were used in a second PCR of roughly 6 to 11 cycles. TCRdb ran MiXCR on the 5' RACE reads and lists one entry per CDR3 protein. The sample has about 2 million distinct CDR3 sequences, about 50% seen once. The sample consisted of blood. The receptors were sampled from a woman aged 40 to 50 in good health.

This chain joins TRBV4-3 and TRBJ1-5; no clear D gene. Germline CDR1 LGHNA, CDR2 YSLEER. The V gene lost 0 bases and the J gene lost 1 base, with 7 bases spanning the gap. The CDR3 consists of 15 residues. This CDR3 reads CASSQERKSNQPQHF. The CDR3 DNA reads as TGCGCCAGCAGCCAAGAGCGGAAAAGCAATCAGCCCCAGCATTTT.

This clonotype showed up just a few times. The V gene is TRBV29-1, the J gene TRBJ2-1, with D possibly matching TRBD1 (6 bases). The germline V gene has CDR1 SQVTM and CDR2 ANQGSEA. V was shortened by 6 bases and J by 4 bases, with 10 bases between the two germline ends. The CDR3 consists of 12 residues. The CDR3 region is CSVDTGYNEQFF. CDR3 in DNA: TGCAGCGTGGATACAGGGTACAATGAGCAGTTCTTC.

The V and J genes are TRBV4-2 and TRBJ1-4; D unclear. The CDR3 has 13 amino acids. CDR1 LGHNA and CDR2 YNFKEQ come from the germline V gene. Trimming pared 0 bases from V and 13 bases from J, leaving 12 bases between. CDR3: CASSQDVGRGLFF. The DNA for the CDR3 is TGTGCCAGCAGCCAAGATGTAGGCAGAGGACTGTTTTTT.

This clonotype has a handful of counts. The genes are TRBV29-1 and TRBJ2-7; D is unresolved. Trimming left V 7 bases short and J 2 bases short, with 12 bases between. Germline CDR1 SQVTM, CDR2 ANQGSEA. This CDR3 comprises 12 residues. CDR3 loop: CSARWHTYEQYF. Written as DNA, the CDR3 is TGCAGCGCCCGTTGGCACACCTACGAGCAGTACTTC.

This clonotype was counted only a few times. The chain recombines TRBV13 with TRBJ2-7; 7 nucleotides match TRBD1. The V segment lost 4 bases and the J segment 3 bases; nucleotides outside the gene matches: 6. This CDR3 comprises 14 residues. The germline gives CDR1 PRHDT, CDR2 FYEKMQ (reference sequence). CDR3: CASSYGTVNYEQYF. For the CDR3, the DNA is TGTGCCAGCAGCTACGGGACAGTAAACTACGAGCAGTACTTC.

The V gene is TRBV4-2, the J gene TRBJ2-7; 11 positions agree with TRBD2. TRBJ2-5 matches the DNA end more closely, so the J call is doubtful. The germline V gene encodes CDR1 LGHNA and CDR2 YNFKEQ. The CDR3 is 17 residues long. The CDR3 protein is CASSQDIAGGPKETQYF. CDR3 DNA sequence: TGTGCCAGCAGCCAAGATATAGCGGGGGGGCCAAAGGAGACCCAGTACTTC.

The table lists this clonotype with a few counts. This chain connects TRBV24-1 to TRBJ1-5, with a tentative D call TRBD1 (6 bases). This CDR3 is 13 amino acids long. Germline CDR1 KGHDR, CDR2 SFDVKD. V was cut by 4 bases and J by 6 bases, with 9 bases left in between. The CDR3 is CATSEGHIQPQHF. Here the CDR3 DNA reads TGTGCCACCAGTGAGGGACATATTCAGCCCCAGCATTTT.

This rearrangement joins TRBV28 to TRBJ2-5; 8 nucleotides line up with TRBD2. In germline, CDR1 is MDHEN, CDR2 SYDVKM. This CDR3 region has 16 residues. Unmatched junction bases numbered 9, after V lost 3 bases and J lost 3 bases. The CDR3 spells CASSLSNRGGEETQYF. CDR3 DNA: TGTGCCAGCAGTTTGTCGAACCGGGGGGGAGAAGAGACCCAGTACTTC.

The CDR3 is CSVAEAGGEQYF. The CDR3, as DNA: TGCAGCGTTGCGGAAGCGGGGGGGGAGCAGTACTTC. The V and J genes are TRBV29-1 and TRBJ2-5, with 10 bases that match TRBD2. The V gene end was trimmed by 4 bases and the J gene end by 11 bases; junction bases not matched to a gene: 7. CDR3 length: 12 amino acids. Germline CDR1 SQVTM, CDR2 ANQGSEA.

The rearrangement uses TRBV6-2 or TRBV6-3 and TRBJ2-4; D not certain. The germline V gene encodes CDR1 MNHEY and CDR2 SVGEGT. This CDR3 is 12 amino acids long. The V end was cut by 6 bases, the J end by 7 bases, with 10 bases between. The chain's CDR3 is CASSFPLNIQYF. In DNA, the CDR3 is TGTGCCAGCAGCTTCCCCCTGAACATTCAGTACTTC.

The CDR3 sequence is CASWVKSNTEAFF. DNA of the CDR3: TGTGCCAGCTGGGTGAAGAGTAACACTGAAGCTTTCTTT. The V and J genes are TRBV28 and TRBJ1-1; D is ambiguous. The CDR3 totals 13 residues. Germline V gene lookup returns CDR1 MDHEN and CDR2 SYDVKM. Trimming cost V 8 bases and J 2 bases, with 12 bases left between them.

The sample holds a few counts of this clonotype. CDR3 loop: CASSQADRGGYGYTF. The DNA of the CDR3 is TGCGCCAGCAGCCAGGCGGACAGGGGGGGGTATGGCTACACCTTC. The rearrangement links TRBV4-3 to TRBJ1-2, with 10 bases that match TRBD1. The CDR3 covers 15 residues. The germline gives CDR1 LGHNA, CDR2 YSLEER. V lost 3 bases and J lost 5; bases outside the gene matches: 6.

This clonotype has a handful of counts. The chain employs TRBV7-2 and TRBJ2-7; 11 nucleotides match TRBD2. Germline V CDR1 and CDR2: SGHTA, FQGNSA. Trimming cost V 7 bases and J 3 bases; bases outside gene matches: 17. The CDR3 is 18 amino acids. The CDR3 DNA reads TGTGCCAGCACTCCCAGTTTAGCGGGGGGGCCTAAAAGCTACGAGCAGTACTTC. This codes for CASTPSLAGGPKSYEQYF. Full variable domain (outside the CDR3, taken from reference TRBV7-2 and TRBJ2-7): GAGVSQSPSNKVTEKGKDVELRCDPISGHTALYWYRQSLGQGLEFLIYFQGNSAPDKSGLPSDRFSAERTGGSVSTLTIQRTQQEDSAVYLCASTPSLAGGPKSYEQYFGPGTRLTVT.

This clonotype was recorded a few times. The J gene is TRBJ2-1, the V gene TRBV4-3; TRBD2 might be the D (5 bases). Germline loops: CDR1 LGHNA, CDR2 YSLEER. V shed 4 bases and J shed 8 bases, with 18 bases lying between them. The CDR3 has 15 residues. In DNA form, the CDR3 reads TGCGCCAGCAGCCGAGACTACACCCCAACGGATGAGCAGTTCTTC. It codes for CASSRDYTPTDEQFF.

This rearrangement joins TRBV19 to TRBJ1-1, with no clear D. V was clipped by 8 bases and J by 9 bases, with 10 bases between them. CDR1 LNHDA and CDR2 SQIVND come from the germline V gene (reference sequence). The CDR3 length is 10 residues. For the CDR3, the DNA is TGTGCCAGTTGGGCGGAGAAAGCTTTCTTT. Amino acid sequence: CASWAEKAFF.